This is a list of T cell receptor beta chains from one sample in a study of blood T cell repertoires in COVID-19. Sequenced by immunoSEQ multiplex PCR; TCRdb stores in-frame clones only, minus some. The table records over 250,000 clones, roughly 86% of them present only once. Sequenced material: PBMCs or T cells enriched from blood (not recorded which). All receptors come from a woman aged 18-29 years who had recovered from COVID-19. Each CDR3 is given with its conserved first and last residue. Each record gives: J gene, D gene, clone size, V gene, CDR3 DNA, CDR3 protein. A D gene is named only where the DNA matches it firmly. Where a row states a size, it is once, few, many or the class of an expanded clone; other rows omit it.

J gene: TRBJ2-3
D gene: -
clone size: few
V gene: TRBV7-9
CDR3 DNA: TGTGCCAGCAGCTCCGGGCTAGCCTTCACAGATACGCAGTATTTT
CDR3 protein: CASSSGLAFTDTQYF

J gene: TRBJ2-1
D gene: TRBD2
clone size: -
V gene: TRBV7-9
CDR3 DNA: TGTGCCAGCAGCTTGGGACTAGCGAATGAGCAGTTCTTC
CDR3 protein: CASSLGLANEQFF

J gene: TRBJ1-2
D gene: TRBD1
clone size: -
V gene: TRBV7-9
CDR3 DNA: TGTGCCAGCAGTTTGGGGCTTTCGGGGACAGGGCTTCGCTATGGCTACACCTTC
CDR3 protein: CASSLGLSGTGLRYGYTF

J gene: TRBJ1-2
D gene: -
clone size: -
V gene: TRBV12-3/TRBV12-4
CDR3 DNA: TGTGCCAGTTTAATGGGGGGAAACGGCTACACCTTC
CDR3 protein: CASLMGGNGYTF

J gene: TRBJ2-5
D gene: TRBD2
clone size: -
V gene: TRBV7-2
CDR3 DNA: TGTGCCAGCAGCTTGGGAGCGGGAGGGCCCGAGACCCAGTACTTC
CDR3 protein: CASSLGAGGPETQYF

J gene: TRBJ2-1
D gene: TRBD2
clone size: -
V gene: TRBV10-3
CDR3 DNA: TGTGCCATCAGTGAGTTTGGAGCGGGGGGGCACAATGAGCAGTTCTTC
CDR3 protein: CAISEFGAGGHNEQFF

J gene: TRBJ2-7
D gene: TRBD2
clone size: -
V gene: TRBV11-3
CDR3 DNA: TGTGCCAGCAGCCCTTACCTGGGAGGGCGGGGGGAAGACGAGCAGTACTTC
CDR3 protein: CASSPYLGGRGEDEQYF

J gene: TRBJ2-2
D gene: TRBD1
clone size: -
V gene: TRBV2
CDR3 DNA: TGTGCCAGCAGTGAAGCCCGGCAGGGGGCAAACGGGGAGCTGTTTTTT
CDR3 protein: CASSEARQGANGELFF

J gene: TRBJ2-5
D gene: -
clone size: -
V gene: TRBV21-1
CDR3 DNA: TGTGCCAGCAGCCCCGCACCAGGGCAAGAGACCCAGTACTTC
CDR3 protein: CASSPAPGQETQYF

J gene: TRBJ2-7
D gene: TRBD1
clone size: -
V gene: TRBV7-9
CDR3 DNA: TGTGCCAGCAGCCATCAGACCTGGGACAGGGTGGTCCACGAGCAGTACTTC
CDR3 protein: CASSHQTWDRVVHEQYF

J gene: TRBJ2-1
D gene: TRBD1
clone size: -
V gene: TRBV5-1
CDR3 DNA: TGCGCCAGCAGCCAAATGACCGGGACAGACTACAATGAGCAGTTCTTC
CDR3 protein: CASSQMTGTDYNEQFF

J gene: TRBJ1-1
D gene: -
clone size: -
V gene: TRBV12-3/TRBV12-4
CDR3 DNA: TGTGCCAGCAGTTCTACAGGTTACACTGAAGCTTTCTTT
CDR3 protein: CASSSTGYTEAFF

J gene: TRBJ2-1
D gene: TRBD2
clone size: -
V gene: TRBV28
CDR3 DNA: TGTGCCAGCACCCGGGAGGACTCCTACAATGAGCAGTTCTTC
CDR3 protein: CASTREDSYNEQFF

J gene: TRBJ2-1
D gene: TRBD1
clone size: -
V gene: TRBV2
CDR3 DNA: TGTGCCAGCAGTCAATCTCTATCGACAGGGATCGGTGAGCAGTTCTTC
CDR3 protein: CASSQSLSTGIGEQFF

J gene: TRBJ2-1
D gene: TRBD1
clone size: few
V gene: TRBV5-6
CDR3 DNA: TGTGCCAGCAGCCCGGGGCGGACAGGGTGGAGTAAAAATGAGCAGTTCTTC
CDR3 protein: CASSPGRTGWSKNEQFF

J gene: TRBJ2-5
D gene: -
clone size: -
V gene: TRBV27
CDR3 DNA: TGTGCCAGCAGTCAGGGGGGAGAGACCCAGTACTTC
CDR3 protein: CASSQGGETQYF

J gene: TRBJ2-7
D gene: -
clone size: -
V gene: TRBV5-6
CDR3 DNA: TGTGCCAGCAGCTTGGCACCGGTTCGGGACGAGCAGTACTTC
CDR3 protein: CASSLAPVRDEQYF

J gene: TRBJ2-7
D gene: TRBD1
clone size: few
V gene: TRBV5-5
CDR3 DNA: TGTGCCAGCAGCCGAGAACAGGGGGCTTTATCCTACGAGCAGTACTTC
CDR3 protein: CASSREQGALSYEQYF

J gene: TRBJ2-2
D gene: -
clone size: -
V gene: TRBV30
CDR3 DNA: TGTGCCTGGGCCACGGGGACCGGGGAGCTGTTTTTT
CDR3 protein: CAWATGTGELFF

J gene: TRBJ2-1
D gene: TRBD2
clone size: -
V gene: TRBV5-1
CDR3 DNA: TGCGCCAGCAGCTCCTATACCGGGACTAGCGGGAGATATTCCAACAATGAGCAGTTCTTC
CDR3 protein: CASSSYTGTSGRYSNNEQFF

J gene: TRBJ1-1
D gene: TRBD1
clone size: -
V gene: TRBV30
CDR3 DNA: TGTGCCTGGACAGGGGGTTTGACTGAAGCTTTCTTT
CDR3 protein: CAWTGGLTEAFF

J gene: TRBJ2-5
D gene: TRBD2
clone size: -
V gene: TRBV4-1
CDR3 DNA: TGCGCCAGCAGCCAAAATAGCGGGGTCGTGGGGGAGACCCAGTACTTC
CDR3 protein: CASSQNSGVVGETQYF

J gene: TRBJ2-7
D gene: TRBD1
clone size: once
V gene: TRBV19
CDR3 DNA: TGTGCCAGTAGCCCCCCCGCCGGGACAGGGTTGTACGAGCAGTACTTC
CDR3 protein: CASSPPAGTGLYEQYF

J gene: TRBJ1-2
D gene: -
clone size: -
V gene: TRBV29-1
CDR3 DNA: TGCAGCGTTGAAGTGGGGGGTTTTGGCTACACCTTC
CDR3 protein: CSVEVGGFGYTF

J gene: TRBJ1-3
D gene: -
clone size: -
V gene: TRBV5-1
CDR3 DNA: TGCGCCAGCAGCTTGGCCGGGTACGGAAACACCATATATTTT
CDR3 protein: CASSLAGYGNTIYF